Included here is one T cell receptor beta chain sequence, with context. The germline V gene has CDR1 SQVTM and CDR2 ANQGSEA. This CDR3 has 14 residues. Trimming removed 6 bases at V and 3 bases at J, with 17 bases between. These data are taken from a study of blood T cell repertoires in COVID-19. On the study more broadly: Samples taken during acute and convalescent COVID-19 were collected in the United States, Italy and Spain.

Method: immunoSEQ multiplex PCR; TCRdb's copy keeps in-frame clones and lacks some. The data hold approximately 62,000 clones, with 70% to 90% observed a single time. This rearrangement joins TRBV29-1 to TRBJ1-1; weak D call: TRBD1 (6 bases). Sequenced material: peripheral blood. This receptor was taken from a man aged 80 or over with acute or convalescent COVID-19. The CDR3 spells CSVRSRGADTEAFF. CDR3 nucleotides: TGCAGCGTAAGGTCCCGGGGGGCGGACACTGAAGCTTTCTTT.